This TCR beta chain was found in a study of blood T cells in healthy people across ages. Using a J-beta primer mix together with a sample-barcoded 5' primer, a second PCR was run for 7 to 11 cycles. From the 5' RACE reads, TCRdb called clonotypes with MiXCR, one entry per CDR3 protein. The table lists hundreds of thousands of distinct CDR3 sequences, approximately 51% of them singletons. Regarding the study as a whole: There were more naive CD4+ cells and higher diversity in long-lived donors than in aged donors.

As concerns this clonotype: The antigen is not known.

The germline V gene encodes CDR1 MNHEY and CDR2 SVGEGT. This CDR3 has 15 amino acids. The V end was cut by 4 bases, the J end by 2 bases, with 11 bases between. This receptor was identified in a man aged 55-75 years in good health. The chain joins TRBV6-2 or TRBV6-3 to TRBJ2-2; no firm D call. What was sequenced was blood. DNA for the CDR3: TGTGCCAGCAGTTCTCGCAGACCTAACACCGGGGAGCTGTTTTTT. It yields the protein CASSSRRPNTGELFF.